A selection of T cell receptor beta chains follows, all from one sample in a study of blood T cell repertoires in COVID-19. Using immunoSEQ multiplex PCR, the repertoire was profiled, and TCRdb retains in-frame clones only, with some absent. This table holds over 100,000 clones, almost 70% found once. Sample: peripheral blood. The receptors stem from a woman aged 70-85 years with acute or convalescent COVID-19. Each CDR3 is given with its conserved first and last residue. The order of the fields is D gene, V gene, clone size, J gene, CDR3 DNA, CDR3 protein. The D gene is left open where the match is weak. Size values are once, few and many counts, or a class for expanded clones, and some rows have none.

D gene: TRBD1; V gene: TRBV19; clone size: -; J gene: TRBJ2-3; CDR3 DNA: TGTGCCAGTAGTCCAAGGACAGGTGTTAGCACAGATACGCAGTATTTT; CDR3 protein: CASSPRTGVSTDTQYF
D gene: -; V gene: TRBV11-2; clone size: medium-sized; J gene: TRBJ1-1; CDR3 DNA: TGTGCCAGCAGCTTAGCGGGACAGAACACTGAAGCTTTCTTT; CDR3 protein: CASSLAGQNTEAFF
D gene: -; V gene: TRBV7-8; clone size: -; J gene: TRBJ2-2; CDR3 DNA: TGTGCCAGCAGCTTAAGGGGAACCGGGGAGCTGTTTTTT; CDR3 protein: CASSLRGTGELFF
D gene: -; V gene: TRBV5-6; clone size: -; J gene: TRBJ1-2; CDR3 DNA: TGTGCCAGCAGCTTGGGTTTCTCAGTGAACTATGGCTACACCTTC; CDR3 protein: CASSLGFSVNYGYTF
D gene: TRBD2; V gene: TRBV27; clone size: -; J gene: TRBJ2-1; CDR3 DNA: TGTGCCAGCAGTCCGGGACTAGCGGGAGCTCGGGAGCAGTTCTTC; CDR3 protein: CASSPGLAGAREQFF
D gene: -; V gene: TRBV28; clone size: -; J gene: TRBJ2-4; CDR3 DNA: TGTGCCAGCGGCACAGGGAGCATTCAGTACTTC; CDR3 protein: CASGTGSIQYF
D gene: TRBD1; V gene: TRBV11-3; clone size: -; J gene: TRBJ2-3; CDR3 DNA: TGTGCCAGCAGCTTAGGGGACAGGGGCGGCACAGATACGCAGTATTTT; CDR3 protein: CASSLGDRGGTDTQYF
D gene: -; V gene: TRBV10-1; clone size: once; J gene: TRBJ2-3; CDR3 DNA: TGCGCCAGCAGTGAGGGGAGGCTCAATGCGCAGTATTTT; CDR3 protein: CASSEGRLNAQYF
D gene: TRBD2; V gene: TRBV11-2; clone size: -; J gene: TRBJ2-1; CDR3 DNA: TGTGCCAGCAGCCAGAGCCGGCTAGCGGTTTACAATGAGCAGTTCTTC; CDR3 protein: CASSQSRLAVYNEQFF
D gene: TRBD1; V gene: TRBV3-1/TRBV3-2; clone size: -; J gene: TRBJ2-7; CDR3 DNA: TGTGCCAGCAGCGAACGTGGGACAGGGATTTCCGAGCAGTACTTC; CDR3 protein: CASSERGTGISEQYF
D gene: -; V gene: TRBV3-1/TRBV3-2; clone size: -; J gene: TRBJ1-2; CDR3 DNA: TGTGCCAGCAGCCAAGAGTCCTCAGGTGGATCCTATGGCTACACCTTC; CDR3 protein: CASSQESSGGSYGYTF
D gene: TRBD1; V gene: TRBV2; clone size: -; J gene: TRBJ2-2; CDR3 DNA: TGTGCCAGCAGCCGGGACAGGGGGTATAGGCTGGCCGGGGAGCTGTTTTTT; CDR3 protein: CASSRDRGYRLAGELFF
D gene: TRBD1; V gene: TRBV7-8; clone size: few; J gene: TRBJ2-7; CDR3 DNA: TGTGCCAGCAGCTTATGGACAGGAAGCTCCTACGAGCAGTACTTC; CDR3 protein: CASSLWTGSSYEQYF
D gene: TRBD2; V gene: TRBV6-2/TRBV6-3; clone size: -; J gene: TRBJ2-1; CDR3 DNA: TGTGCCAGCAGTAAAGCGGGAACGGGGAATGAGCAGTTCTTC; CDR3 protein: CASSKAGTGNEQFF
D gene: TRBD2; V gene: TRBV5-4; clone size: -; J gene: TRBJ2-2; CDR3 DNA: TGTGCCAGCAGCCCCGGGGGAGGGACCAACACCGGGGAGCTGTTTTTT; CDR3 protein: CASSPGGGTNTGELFF
D gene: TRBD2; V gene: TRBV27; clone size: -; J gene: TRBJ2-4; CDR3 DNA: TGTGCCAGCAGTTTTCGAGTAGCGGGGGGAATTGCCAAAAACATTCAGTACTTC; CDR3 protein: CASSFRVAGGIAKNIQYF
D gene: TRBD1; V gene: TRBV5-1; clone size: -; J gene: TRBJ1-2; CDR3 DNA: TGCGCCAGCAGTCCGGATGGACAGGGCTATGGCTACACCTTC; CDR3 protein: CASSPDGQGYGYTF
D gene: -; V gene: TRBV5-1; clone size: -; J gene: TRBJ1-5; CDR3 DNA: TGCGCCAGCAGCTTGTCAGGAAGAGTCAATCAGCCCCAGCATTTT; CDR3 protein: CASSLSGRVNQPQHF
D gene: TRBD1; V gene: TRBV6-2/TRBV6-3; clone size: -; J gene: TRBJ2-7; CDR3 DNA: TGTGCCAGCAGCCCTAGAGGGCAGGGGGTATCCTACGAGCAGTACTTC; CDR3 protein: CASSPRGQGVSYEQYF
D gene: TRBD1; V gene: TRBV6-5; clone size: few; J gene: TRBJ1-2; CDR3 DNA: TGTGCCAGCAGGACAGGGAAAGATGGCTACACCTTC; CDR3 protein: CASRTGKDGYTF
D gene: TRBD1; V gene: TRBV9; clone size: -; J gene: TRBJ1-2; CDR3 DNA: TGTGCCAGCAGCGTGGGGACAGGGGGCGACTATGGCTACACCTTC; CDR3 protein: CASSVGTGGDYGYTF
D gene: -; V gene: TRBV30; clone size: few; J gene: TRBJ1-5; CDR3 DNA: TGTGCCAGCCAATCTCGAGGGATGAACAATCAGCCCCAGCATTTT; CDR3 protein: CASQSRGMNNQPQHF
D gene: TRBD1; V gene: TRBV9; clone size: -; J gene: TRBJ1-4; CDR3 DNA: TGTGCCAGCAGCGTAGAGGCAGGGGGTGCTGAAAAACTGTTTTTT; CDR3 protein: CASSVEAGGAEKLFF
D gene: TRBD1; V gene: TRBV29-1; clone size: few; J gene: TRBJ2-3; CDR3 DNA: TGCAGCGTTGGGGTCAGGGGGACCTCCACAGATACGCAGTATTTT; CDR3 protein: CSVGVRGTSTDTQYF
D gene: TRBD1; V gene: TRBV4-3; clone size: few; J gene: TRBJ1-2; CDR3 DNA: TGCGCCAGCAGCCAGGGACAGGGGCACTTCTATGGCTACACCTTC; CDR3 protein: CASSQGQGHFYGYTF
D gene: TRBD1; V gene: TRBV29-1; clone size: few; J gene: TRBJ1-1; CDR3 DNA: TGCAGCGCTTACAGGGGGCCTAATGAAGCTTTCTTT; CDR3 protein: CSAYRGPNEAFF
D gene: TRBD2; V gene: TRBV6-5; clone size: -; J gene: TRBJ2-1; CDR3 DNA: TGTGCCAGCAGTTCCCAAGCGGGATGGAACAATGAGCAGTTCTTC; CDR3 protein: CASSSQAGWNNEQFF
D gene: TRBD2; V gene: TRBV2; clone size: -; J gene: TRBJ2-3; CDR3 DNA: TGTGCCAGCAGGGCTAGCGGGGGCACAGATACGCAGTATTTT; CDR3 protein: CASRASGGTDTQYF
D gene: TRBD2; V gene: TRBV18; clone size: -; J gene: TRBJ2-5; CDR3 DNA: TGTGCCAGCTCGCCTGGTGCGGGAGGTGAAGAGACCCAGTACTTC; CDR3 protein: CASSPGAGGEETQYF
D gene: TRBD1; V gene: TRBV29-1; clone size: -; J gene: TRBJ1-2; CDR3 DNA: TGCAGCGTTGGAATAGGACAGGGGTTGAGCTATGGCTACACCTTC; CDR3 protein: CSVGIGQGLSYGYTF
D gene: -; V gene: TRBV9; clone size: -; J gene: TRBJ1-2; CDR3 DNA: TGTGCCAGCAGCGTTTCGGGGGAAGACTATGGCTACACCTTC; CDR3 protein: CASSVSGEDYGYTF
D gene: -; V gene: TRBV29-1; clone size: -; J gene: TRBJ1-1; CDR3 DNA: TGCAGCGTTGAAAGCGGGGCTAACACTGAAGCTTTCTTT; CDR3 protein: CSVESGANTEAFF
D gene: TRBD1; V gene: TRBV12-3/TRBV12-4; clone size: -; J gene: TRBJ1-4; CDR3 DNA: TGTGCCAGCAGTCTCACAGGGGGAAAACTGTTTTTT; CDR3 protein: CASSLTGGKLFF
D gene: -; V gene: TRBV5-1; clone size: few; J gene: TRBJ1-6; CDR3 DNA: TGCGCCAGCAGCTTGGATCTTCCAGGTATCGCTTCACCCCTCCACTTT; CDR3 protein: CASSLDLPGIASPLHF
D gene: -; V gene: TRBV18; clone size: -; J gene: TRBJ2-5; CDR3 DNA: TGTGCCAGCTCACCACACAGGGAAGAGACCCAGTACTTC; CDR3 protein: CASSPHREETQYF
D gene: -; V gene: TRBV5-4; clone size: few; J gene: TRBJ2-3; CDR3 DNA: TGTGCCAGCAGCGGTAGCGGACTTGGCACAGATACGCAGTATTTT; CDR3 protein: CASSGSGLGTDTQYF
D gene: -; V gene: TRBV6-1; clone size: -; J gene: TRBJ1-6; CDR3 DNA: TGTGCCAGCAGTGAAGGAGGGCAGCCACCCGCCCACTTT; CDR3 protein: CASSEGGQPPAHF
D gene: TRBD1; V gene: TRBV19; clone size: -; J gene: TRBJ1-1; CDR3 DNA: TGTGCCAGTAGTACCCCCCCGGGACAGGGACCTGAAGCTTTCTTT; CDR3 protein: CASSTPPGQGPEAFF
D gene: -; V gene: TRBV27; clone size: -; J gene: TRBJ1-4; CDR3 DNA: TGTGCCAGCAGTTTAGTTTGGCGTCCGGGACTCTGGAATGAAAAACTGTTTTTT; CDR3 protein: CASSLVWRPGLWNEKLFF
D gene: -; V gene: TRBV6-6; clone size: -; J gene: TRBJ1-3; CDR3 DNA: TGTGCCAGCAGTTACGGGGGCTCCTACTCTGGAAACACCATATATTTT; CDR3 protein: CASSYGGSYSGNTIYF
D gene: TRBD1; V gene: TRBV7-3; clone size: -; J gene: TRBJ2-1; CDR3 DNA: TGTGCCAGCAGCCTAGACAGGGGGTCCTACAATGAGCAGTTCTTC; CDR3 protein: CASSLDRGSYNEQFF
D gene: -; V gene: TRBV5-1; clone size: few; J gene: TRBJ2-5; CDR3 DNA: TGCGCCAGCAGCTTGGAAGGGGTTTGGAGAGAGACCCAGTACTTC; CDR3 protein: CASSLEGVWRETQYF